This T cell receptor (beta chain) was identified during a study of shared clonotypes between healthy human individuals. Findings of the study overall: In contrast to clonotypes shared by all four donors, non-shared clonotypes had lower generation probabilities.

Sequencing used immunoSEQ multiplex PCR; TCRdb keeps in-frame clones, though not all of them. Here the sample spans about a million clones, more than 75% being singletons. Concerning this clone itself: Its antigen remains unidentified.

This sequence originates from a man in his late teens or twenties in good health. Sequencing used memory CD4+ T cells sorted from blood. Subset here: CD45RA-negative fraction.

The CDR3, as DNA: TGTGCCAGCTCACGGGACAGATCTAACTATGGCTACACCTTC. The encoded protein is CASSRDRSNYGYTF. This chain joins TRBV18 and TRBJ1-2, with 7 positions matching TRBD1. The V gene end was trimmed by 4 bases and the J gene end by 0 bases; junction bases not matched to a gene: 2. From germline, CDR1 is KGHSH and CDR2 LQKENI. The CDR3 runs 14 residues.